Described below is a single T cell receptor beta chain sequence and its context. Trimming shortened V by 2 bases and J by 5 bases, and 10 bases separated the two germline ends. Germline CDR1 and CDR2: LNHDA and SQIVND (reference sequence). There are 14 residues in the CDR3. Per the original methods: Estimation of nucleated cell counts relied on the amplification of reference gene primers. Data came from immunoSEQ multiplex PCR; TCRdb stores just in-frame clones and leaves some out. V and J calls and clone size are as listed in that table; D and trimming were resolved from the DNA. The data show tens of thousands of clones, with about 91% seen just once and less than 7% held by the top ten. These data belong to a study of blood T cell repertoires in COVID-19. Turning to the study itself: The United States, Italy and Spain supplied acute and convalescent COVID-19 samples. The analysed material was cDNA or gDNA that came from T cells, B-cell-depleted T cells, or PBMCs.

Sequenced input: peripheral blood. The chain joins TRBV19 to TRBJ1-5; TRBD1 might be the D (6 bases). This TCR was sampled from a human donor in a cohort sampled during active COVID-19. This CDR3 is CASSIFPGDQPQHF. In DNA form, the CDR3 reads TGTGCCAGTAGTATATTCCCAGGGGATCAGCCCCAGCATTTT.